These 13 T cell receptor beta chains came from one sample sequenced in a study of CXCR3-negative and CXCR3-positive naive CD8 T cells. UMI-labeled TRB cDNA libraries were prepared by 5' RACE. TCRdb re-called the 5' RACE reads and shows each CDR3 protein once, DNA omitted. The sample includes approximately 100,000 distinct CDR3 sequences. Regarding the study as a whole: CXCR3-positive naive cells had TRB CDR3s that were more hydrophobic than CXCR3-negative naive cells had.

No antigen is known for these receptors. The sample consisted of naive CXCR3+ CD8+ T cells from blood. Sample subset: CD45RO-CCR7+CD27+CD95- naive CD8+ T cells expressing CXCR3 (TNR3+). These receptors were obtained from a human donor in good health. Some clones in this sample may be carry-over from other donors' samples.

This sequence joins TRBV28 and TRBJ2-3; TCRdb returns TRBD2, unconfirmable since there is no DNA. Germline CDR1 and CDR2: MDHEN and SYDVKM. The length of the CDR3 is 16 residues. The CDR3: CASSTLAGLSTDTQYF.

The genes are TRBV16 and TRBJ2-7. The CDR3 covers 15 residues. In germline, CDR1 is KGHSY, CDR2 FQNENV. The CDR3: CASSQPGVSSYEQYF.

The V call is TRBV28, the J call TRBJ2-1; TCRdb reports TRBD2, a call that lacks DNA to check it against. CDR1 is MDHEN and CDR2 is SYDVKM in the germline V gene. CDR3 length: 15 amino acids. CDR3: CASSRTSGRDNEQFF.

V gene TRBV7-2 combines with J gene TRBJ2-7; absent DNA, TCRdb's TRBD2 call cannot be checked. Germline CDR1 and CDR2: SGHTA and FQGNSA. This CDR3 comprises 18 residues. This CDR3 is CASSLVGSSGGLAYEQYF.

CDR3: CSGLGYNEQFF. The rearrangement links TRBV29-1 to TRBJ2-1. This CDR3 spans 11 amino acids. CDR1 and CDR2 (germline): SQVTM, ANQGSEA.

The V and J genes are TRBV28 and TRBJ1-4. Germline loops: CDR1 MDHEN, CDR2 SYDVKM. CDR3 length: 15 amino acids. CDR3 in amino acids: CASSLSRIPDEKLFF. Using reference TRBV28 and TRBJ1-4 for the parts outside the CDR3, the full variable domain is DVKVTQSSRYLVKRTGEKVFLECVQDMDHENMFWYRQDPGLGLRLIYFSYDVKMKEKGDIPEGYSVSREKKERFSLILESASTNQTSMYLCASSLSRIPDEKLFFGSGTQLSVL.

The chain employs TRBV7-9 and TRBJ2-5; absent DNA, TCRdb's TRBD2 call cannot be checked. Germline CDR1 SEHNR, CDR2 FQNEAQ (reference sequence). The CDR3 has 15 amino acids. The CDR3 spells CASSRLAGAQETQYF.

CDR3 loop: CASSFIPQAAHEQYF. The chain carries TRBV28 and TRBJ2-7. CDR1 and CDR2 from the germline V gene are MDHEN and SYDVKM. The CDR3 sequence is 15 residues long.

The chain joins TRBV20-1 to TRBJ2-7. The CDR3 spans 13 residues. Germline assignment: CDR1 DFQATT and CDR2 SNEGSKA (reference sequence). The CDR3 reads CSAIWGATYEQYF.

The chain recombines TRBV27 with TRBJ1-1; TCRdb names TRBD1, which stays unverified in the absence of DNA. There are 11 residues in the CDR3. The germline V gene has CDR1 MNHEY and CDR2 SMNVEV (reference sequence). The CDR3 reads CASRQGVEAFF.

This chain uses TRBV6-5 with TRBJ2-2; TCRdb designates TRBD1, a call that cannot be tested without DNA. Germline assignment: CDR1 MNHEY and CDR2 SVGAGI. The CDR3 is 14 amino acids. The CDR3 is CASSYIVGGGELFF.

The V gene is TRBV27, the J gene TRBJ2-5; the TCRdb D gene call, TRBD1, has no DNA to confirm it. The CDR3 runs to 13 residues. Germline lookup yields CDR1 MNHEY and CDR2 SMNVEV (reference sequence). Here the CDR3 reads CASSPGPMETQYF.

The chain recombines TRBV7-3 with TRBJ2-1; without DNA, the TCRdb call of TRBD2 cannot be checked. This CDR3 region has 16 residues. Germline values: CDR1 SGHTA, CDR2 FQGTGA. The CDR3 is CASSLFPDSGDNEQFF.